Listed below are T cell receptor beta chains from one sample, sequenced in a study of T cells in Graves' hyperthyroidism and ophthalmopathy. One entry per CDR3 protein, called by TCRdb with MiXCR from the multiplex PCR reads. Altogether a few hundred thousand distinct CDR3 sequences are present, 18% being singletons, with the ten largest covering roughly 15%. Material: blood. The receptors originated from a woman aged 35 to 49 with Graves' ophthalmopathy. The CDR3 runs from the conserved cysteine through the conserved F or W. The D gene is left open where the match is weak. Clone size is stated in some rows and not others, as once, few, many or a class when expanded.

j_call clone_size v_call d_call cdr3_nt cdr3_aa
TRBJ1-1 NA TRBV7-3 NA TGTGCCAGCAGCTTGATCAAGAACACTGAAGCTTTCTTT CASSLIKNTEAFF
TRBJ2-7 many TRBV25-1 TRBD2 TGTGCCAGCAGCCCAAATAGAGTCGAGCGGGAGCTATCCGAGCAGTACTTC CASSPNRVERELSEQYF
TRBJ1-2 many TRBV19 NA TGTGCCACCACCCCCCCCGGAGGGCAAGCCCGGGGCTACACCTTC CATTPPGGQARGYTF
TRBJ2-7 many TRBV4-1 TRBD1 TGCGCCAGCAGCCAAGACGGGACAGGGGGCCTCGAGCAGTACTTC CASSQDGTGGLEQYF
TRBJ2-7 many TRBV30 NA TGTGCCTGGAGGATTCAGAGCTCCTACGAGCAGTACTTC CAWRIQSSYEQYF
TRBJ1-1 many TRBV6-1 NA TGTGCCAGCAGTGAAAAGACCCTTTTCCGAGCTTTCTTT CASSEKTLFRAFF
TRBJ2-3 many TRBV27 NA TGTGCCAGCAGTTTATATAGGGGCGTGACCACAGATACGCAGTATTTT CASSLYRGVTTDTQYF
TRBJ1-5 many TRBV20-1 NA TGCAGTGCTAGAAAGGGGAGCAATCAGCCCCAGCATTTT CSARKGSNQPQHF
TRBJ2-7 many TRBV12-3/TRBV12-4 NA TGTGCCAGCACCCCGGGACTGGGGGACGAGCAGTACTTC CASTPGLGDEQYF
TRBJ2-7 many TRBV2 NA TGTGCCAGCAGAAGTGGGGGGCTTCGCTACGAGCAGTACTTC CASRSGGLRYEQYF
TRBJ2-7 many TRBV12-3/TRBV12-4 NA TGTGCCAGCAGTTTAAAGGGCTACGAGCAGTACTTC CASSLKGYEQYF
TRBJ1-1 many TRBV12-3/TRBV12-4 TRBD1 TGTGCCAGCATCATATACGGGACAGGCGAAGCTTTCTTT CASIIYGTGEAFF
TRBJ1-1 many TRBV7-9 NA TGTGCCAGCAGCTTAGGAATCGGACAGAAGTACACTGAAGCTTTCTTT CASSLGIGQKYTEAFF
TRBJ2-5 NA TRBV6-5 NA TGTGCCAGCAGTTATCGGGGTACCCAAGAGACCCAGTACTTC CASSYRGTQETQYF
TRBJ2-7 NA TRBV6-1 NA TGTGCCAGCAGTGAAGCGCGGGTAATAGGGCGCGAGCAGTACTTC CASSEARVIGREQYF
TRBJ1-1 many TRBV28 NA TGTGCCAGCACGGAGAGAACAGAAAACACTGAAGCTTTCTTT CASTERTENTEAFF
TRBJ1-2 many TRBV27 NA TGTGCCAGCACCGCCCTAGATGCCGAAGGGGATGGCTACACCTTC CASTALDAEGDGYTF